This is a list of T cell receptor beta chains from one sample in a study of blood T cell repertoires in COVID-19. The assay was immunoSEQ multiplex PCR, and TCRdb's table has in-frame clones only and misses some. The repertoire consists of about 350,000 clones, with about 87% occurring once and the leading ten covering roughly 6%. The material sequenced was peripheral blood. Receptors originate from a woman aged 50 to 65 with COVID-19, enrolled during active disease. CDR3s leave out the opening cysteine and the closing phenylalanine or tryptophan.

CDR3: ASSLTQAGNTIY
V: TRBV7-3
J: TRBJ1-3

CDR3: ASSAPTPRNTGELF
V: TRBV11-2
J: TRBJ2-2

CDR3: ASSSSGVLMNTEAF
V: TRBV5-1
J: TRBJ1-1

CDR3: ASSTPSGAYEQY
V: TRBV7-2
J: TRBJ2-7

CDR3: ASSLLPGQGAQPREQY
V: TRBV4-1
J: TRBJ2-7

CDR3: ASSQGAVLTGGSHEQY
V: TRBV3-1/TRBV3-2
J: TRBJ2-7

CDR3: AWSVSGTDSR
V: TRBV30
J: TRBJ1-1

CDR3: ASGLREAAEQY
V: TRBV6-5
J: TRBJ2-7

CDR3: AWSVLAGRTGYGYT
V: TRBV30
J: TRBJ1-2

CDR3: ASSESEVTGELF
V: TRBV10-1
J: TRBJ2-2

CDR3: ASRLHGTNTEAF
V: TRBV7-2
J: TRBJ1-1

CDR3: AWTRGGWGGETQY
V: TRBV30
J: TRBJ2-5

CDR3: ASSLEGQGGSGANVLT
V: TRBV5-1
J: TRBJ2-6

CDR3: ASSLTNTGELF
V: TRBV6-2/TRBV6-3
J: TRBJ2-2

CDR3: ASSPWGGSSIVGELF
V: TRBV7-2
J: TRBJ2-2

CDR3: ASSIGTSGTYEQY
V: TRBV19
J: TRBJ2-7

CDR3: ASSNTLGGDTQY
V: TRBV19
J: TRBJ2-3

CDR3: ASSVASGSNYEQY
V: TRBV9
J: TRBJ2-7

CDR3: ASSSGLANTLNGELF
V: TRBV5-4
J: TRBJ2-2

CDR3: ASSFGTIYNEQF
V: TRBV5-5
J: TRBJ2-1

CDR3: ASSVGLAGVTGELF
V: TRBV9
J: TRBJ2-2

CDR3: ASSVGQGYGYT
V: TRBV7-9
J: TRBJ1-2

CDR3: ASSQGWPGDYGYT
V: TRBV3-1/TRBV3-2
J: TRBJ1-2

CDR3: ASSSTGQGSYGYT
V: TRBV5-1
J: TRBJ1-2

CDR3: AISARQGDMNTEAF
V: TRBV10-3
J: TRBJ1-1

CDR3: ASSKGDSSYNEQF
V: TRBV5-1
J: TRBJ2-1

CDR3: ASSYDHRAGQPQH
V: TRBV6-5
J: TRBJ1-5

CDR3: ASSQEEPLNNEQF
V: TRBV4-1
J: TRBJ2-1

CDR3: ASSPAGWYGYT
V: TRBV10-1
J: TRBJ1-2

CDR3: ASSLALAGVYEQY
V: TRBV7-6
J: TRBJ2-7

CDR3: ASSQFQRSSGNTIY
V: TRBV14
J: TRBJ1-3

CDR3: ASSFPRPGQETQY
V: TRBV5-4
J: TRBJ2-5

CDR3: ASSLKEFNTIY
V: TRBV6-5
J: TRBJ1-3

CDR3: ASSDDAAYEQY
V: TRBV10-1
J: TRBJ2-7

CDR3: ASSLPGGGGDF
V: TRBV7-9
J: TRBJ1-1

CDR3: ASSQEGTGWHEQY
V: TRBV3-1/TRBV3-2
J: TRBJ2-7

CDR3: ASSLEGGPGDTQY
V: TRBV11-3
J: TRBJ2-3

CDR3: ASSPEGAPNEKLF
V: TRBV5-1
J: TRBJ1-4

CDR3: ASSYSGQGSYEQY
V: TRBV6-5
J: TRBJ2-7

CDR3: ASSQDLRDSSGNTIY
V: TRBV3-1/TRBV3-2
J: TRBJ1-3

CDR3: SVEQGDRGETQY
V: TRBV29-1
J: TRBJ2-5

CDR3: ASSLPGTGVTDTQY
V: TRBV5-1
J: TRBJ2-3

CDR3: ASSPHKLERGVYEQY
V: TRBV4-3
J: TRBJ2-7

CDR3: ASSERWEETQY
V: TRBV2
J: TRBJ2-5

CDR3: ASSLALRTGGYT
V: TRBV5-4
J: TRBJ1-2

CDR3: ASSPRQGTGQPQH
V: TRBV7-2
J: TRBJ1-5

CDR3: ASSSPGQPRTEAF
V: TRBV6-2/TRBV6-3
J: TRBJ1-1

CDR3: SVGPEGAAGANVLT
V: TRBV29-1
J: TRBJ2-6

CDR3: ASSSNSGQTMNTEAF
V: TRBV5-6
J: TRBJ1-1

CDR3: ASSPPGLAGFGELF
V: TRBV18
J: TRBJ2-2

CDR3: ASSPGSPLH
V: TRBV6-6
J: TRBJ1-6